The 18 T cell receptor beta chains presented below share a single source sample, sequenced in a study of T-cell reconstitution after alpha-beta-depleted transplantation in children. Researchers prepared the TCRbeta library using unique molecular identifiers, the study reports. TCRdb reanalysed the PCR reads using MiXCR and keeps one entry per CDR3 protein. The sample carries 80,000 to 100,000 distinct CDR3 sequences, about 22% recorded once. The sequencing here drew on PBMCs, taken before TCRalphabeta/CD19-depleted stem cell transplant. The receptor set was obtained from a boy under 10 years old with acute lymphoblastic leukemia, due to receive a stem cell transplant.

V and J are TRBV30 and TRBJ1-1; a weak D match, TRBD1 (5 bases). Trimming removed 8 bases at V and 3 bases at J, with 10 bases between. Germline CDR1 GTSNPN, CDR2 SVGIG (reference sequence). CDR3 length: 11 residues. CDR3 in DNA: TGTGCCGGAGGGGCTTACACTGAAGCTTTCTTT. Translating gives CAGGAYTEAFF.

This clonotype was observed a few times. This chain connects TRBV18 to TRBJ1-1; possible D gene TRBD1, 6 bases. Germline CDR1 is KGHSH and CDR2 is LQKENI. Trimming removed 6 bases at V and 2 bases at J, with 16 bases between. The CDR3 sequence is 15 residues long. The CDR3 DNA follows: TGTGCCAGCTCTCCCCTAGACAGGCGAAACACTGAAGCTTTCTTT. Translated: CASSPLDRRNTEAFF.

The sample holds a few counts of this clonotype. The CDR3 loop is CASSARTGYGYTF. The CDR3 bases are TGTGCCAGCAGCGCCAGGACAGGGTATGGCTACACCTTC. The chain joins TRBV9 to TRBJ1-2; 8 bases are a match to TRBD1. This CDR3 region has 13 residues. Germline V gene sequence: CDR1 SGDLS, CDR2 YYNGEE. V dropped 3 bases and J dropped 5; count of bases not matched to a gene: 3.

The chain combines TRBV12-3 or TRBV12-4 with TRBJ1-1, with D hard to call. V lost 5 bases to trimming and J lost 5 bases, with 15 bases between them. The CDR3 has 14 amino acids. CDR3 nucleotides: TGTGCCAGCAGTCCTGAGGGAGCCAGGACTGAAGCTTTCTTT. It translates to CASSPEGARTEAFF.

This clonotype has a handful of counts. This chain connects TRBV5-1 to TRBJ2-5, with D unresolved. V lost 0 bases to trimming and J lost 5 bases, with 14 bases between them. Germline V gene sequence: CDR1 SGHRS, CDR2 YFSETQ. The CDR3 loop spans 15 amino acids. In DNA, the CDR3 is TGCGCCAGCAGCTTGGAGGGATCTAGGTTGGAGACCCAGTACTTC. It is translated as CASSLEGSRLETQYF.

The chain couples TRBV28 to TRBJ2-2; TRBD2 agrees at 7 bases. CDR3 length equals 20 residues. Losses at the gene ends were 3 bases for V and 4 bases for J; bases not matched to a gene: 20. Germline V gene lookup returns CDR1 MDHEN and CDR2 SYDVKM. CDR3: CASSFYAGLASGGFTGELFF. The CDR3 bases are TGTGCCAGCAGTTTTTACGCAGGGCTAGCTAGCGGAGGGTTCACCGGGGAGCTGTTTTTT.

The V call is TRBV7-2, the J call TRBJ2-3; 7 bases map to TRBD1. Germline CDR1 reads SGHTA; CDR2 reads FQGNSA. The CDR3 is 16 residues long. V shed 5 bases, J shed 6 bases, and the junction held 14 bases outside the gene matches. The CDR3, as DNA: TGTGCCAGCAGCCTCATCTCCTCAGGGGGTCCGGATACGCAGTATTTT. Amino acid sequence: CASSLISSGGPDTQYF.

This chain links TRBV9 with TRBJ2-1; D uncertain. The CDR3 is 10 amino acids. Germline lookup yields CDR1 SGDLS and CDR2 YYNGEE. The V gene lost 3 bases and the J gene lost 8 bases, with 3 bases spanning the gap. The CDR3 coding sequence is TGTGCCAGCAGCGGAGATGAGCAGTTCTTC. Its protein product is CASSGDEQFF.

The chain employs TRBV6-6 and TRBJ1-1; a possible D gene is TRBD1 (6 bases). Germline V lookup: CDR1 MNHNY, CDR2 SVGAGI (reference sequence). Trimming took off 3 bases at V and 8 bases at J, with 13 bases between the two ends. CDR3 length: 13 amino acids. CDR3 amino acids: CASSYIGDREAFF. The DNA for the CDR3 is TGTGCCAGCAGTTATATAGGCGACAGGGAAGCTTTCTTT.

This clonotype was observed a handful of times. The chain recombines TRBV6-5 with TRBJ1-2; D is possibly TRBD1 (6 bases). Germline V gene sequence: CDR1 MNHEY, CDR2 SVGAGI. The CDR3 is made up of 13 amino acids. V was shortened by 3 bases and J by 7 bases, with 12 bases between the two germline ends. The CDR3 spells CASSYQGLSGYTF. CDR3 nucleotide sequence: TGTGCCAGCAGTTATCAGGGGCTGAGTGGCTACACCTTC.

This clonotype was counted a few times. This rearrangement joins TRBV29-1 to TRBJ1-1; D unclear. The CDR3 totals 14 residues. The ends were cut back, 0 bases at V and 10 bases at J, with 18 bases in the middle. The germline V gene has CDR1 SQVTM and CDR2 ANQGSEA. In DNA, the CDR3 is TGCAGCGTTGAAGACGGAAAGAAGGGTCCGGGAGCTTTCTTT. This encodes CSVEDGKKGPGAFF.

This clonotype showed up just a few times. This sequence joins TRBV27 and TRBJ2-7; D might be TRBD1 (6 bases). Trimming removed 3 bases at V and 2 bases at J, with 11 bases between. Germline V gene lookup returns CDR1 MNHEY and CDR2 SMNVEV (reference sequence). This CDR3 has 14 residues. This chain's CDR3 is CASSFQGSPYEQYF. CDR3 nucleotides: TGTGCCAGCAGTTTTCAGGGGAGTCCCTACGAGCAGTACTTC.

The chain carries TRBV7-2 and TRBJ2-1; perhaps TRBD2 as D (6 bases). CDR1 and CDR2 (germline): SGHTA, FQGNSA. V dropped 8 bases and J dropped 10 bases, with 12 bases sitting between them. The CDR3 has 11 residues. The CDR3 here is CASGRSGEQFF. The CDR3 nucleotides are TGTGCCAGCGGGAGGTCAGGGGAGCAGTTCTTC.

The rearrangement links TRBV10-3 to TRBJ2-1, with TRBD2 as a possible D gene (5 bases). Germline values: CDR1 ENHRY, CDR2 SYGVKD. V was shortened by 11 bases and J by 9 bases, with 17 bases between the two germline ends. This CDR3 is 12 amino acids long. For the CDR3, the DNA is TGTGCCTCCATGGATCCGGCGGGTGAGCAGTTCTTC. Protein sequence: CASMDPAGEQFF.

On this clonotype itself: The junction does not match germline at one end; this may be a read error. This chain joins TRBV24-1 and TRBJ2-6, with TRBD1 identical over 8 bases. Germline V gene lookup returns CDR1 KGHDR and CDR2 SFDVKD. CDR3 length: 16 residues. The CDR3 nucleotides read TGTGCCACCAGTGATCCAGGGGGCTCTGGGGCCAACGGCCTGACTTTC. Encoded protein: CATSDPGGSGANGLTF.

The chain links TRBV5-1 to TRBJ2-1, with D possibly being TRBD1 or TRBD2 (5 bases each). The length of the CDR3 is 16 residues. The germline V and J ends were trimmed by 4 bases and 5 bases, with 19 bases remaining between them. Germline V CDR1 and CDR2: SGHRS, YFSETQ. This chain's CDR3 is CASSIGNRLANNEQFF. The CDR3 region has the DNA TGCGCCAGCAGCATCGGGAACAGGCTAGCCAACAATGAGCAGTTCTTC. The entire variable domain, with the rest obtained from reference TRBV5-1 and TRBJ2-1, is as follows: KAGVTQTPRYLIKTRGQQVTLSCSPISGHRSVSWYQQTPGQGLQFLFEYFSETQRNKGNFPGRFSGRQFSNSRSEMNVSTLELGDSALYLCASSIGNRLANNEQFFGPGTRLTVL.

The chain carries TRBV4-3 and TRBJ1-2; TRBD1 aligns across 10 bases. Germline CDR1 LGHNA, CDR2 YSLEER. J was trimmed by 6 bases and V by 0 bases; bases with no gene match: 4. The CDR3 spans 15 residues. Here the CDR3 reads CASSQEWTGGDGYTF. The CDR3 region has the DNA TGCGCCAGCAGCCAAGAGTGGACAGGGGGTGATGGCTACACCTTC.

This chain connects TRBV15 to TRBJ1-2; the D gene is possibly TRBD1 (6 bases). Germline V gene lookup returns CDR1 LNHNV and CDR2 YYDKDF (reference sequence). This CDR3 has 14 residues. The V gene lost 0 bases and the J gene lost 3 bases, with 8 bases spanning the gap. The CDR3 protein is CATSRDRQDYGYTF. CDR3 sequence (DNA): TGTGCCACCAGCAGAGATCGACAGGACTATGGCTACACCTTC. Drawing the rest from reference TRBV15 and TRBJ1-2, the complete variable domain is DAMVIQNPRYQVTQFGKPVTLSCSQTLNHNVMYWYQQKSSQAPKLLFHYYDKDFNNEADTPDNFQSRRPNTSFCFLDIRSPGLGDTAMYLCATSRDRQDYGYTFGSGTRLTVV.